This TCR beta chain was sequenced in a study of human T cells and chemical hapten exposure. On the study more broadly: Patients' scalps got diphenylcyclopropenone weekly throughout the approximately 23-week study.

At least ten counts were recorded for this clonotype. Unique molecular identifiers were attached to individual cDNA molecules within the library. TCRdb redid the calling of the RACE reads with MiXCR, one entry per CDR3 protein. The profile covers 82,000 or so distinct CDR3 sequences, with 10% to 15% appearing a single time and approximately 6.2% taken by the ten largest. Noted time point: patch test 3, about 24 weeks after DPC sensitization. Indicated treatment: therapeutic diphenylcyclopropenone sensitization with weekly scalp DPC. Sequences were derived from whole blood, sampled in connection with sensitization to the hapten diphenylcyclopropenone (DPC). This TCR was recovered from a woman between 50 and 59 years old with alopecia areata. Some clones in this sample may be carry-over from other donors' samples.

CDR3 coding DNA: TGCAGTGCCCTGGGGGCAGGGGCGCTTTATGGCTACACCTTC. Protein: CSALGAGALYGYTF. The chain couples TRBV20-1 to TRBJ1-2; D may be TRBD1 (6 bases). Between the trimmed V and J ends, which lost 6 bases and 5 bases, there was a span of 19 bases. This CDR3 has 14 amino acids. The germline V gene encodes CDR1 DFQATT and CDR2 SNEGSKA (reference sequence).